This T cell receptor beta chain was documented in a study of CD8+ T cells in alopecia areata. Study-wide results and limits: Normal skin's resident alphabeta T cells are also sequenced in scalp samples. Alopecia totalis/universalis scalp especially showed more expanded CD8+ clones than normal scalp.

A FACSAria was used to sort CD4+ and CD8+ T cells. These cells came from PBMCs. Trimming removed 0 bases from V and 1 base from J, with 6 bases in between. The germline V gene encodes CDR1 MNHNY and CDR2 SVGAGI (reference sequence). This CDR3 is built from 14 residues. About this clone: The antigen remains unidentified.

Extracted from the samples, RNA was reverse transcribed into cDNA to serve as the sequencing template. Some clones are missing from TCRdb's copy, which holds only in-frame ones; the method was immunoSEQ multiplex PCR. The sample lists about 120,000 clones, over 60% occurring once. The TCR originated in a human donor in good health. The material sequenced was CD4+ T cells sorted from blood. The rearrangement links TRBV6-6 to TRBJ1-1; no clear D. CDR3 in DNA: TGTGCCAGCAGTTACTCATGGGGGAACACTGAAGCTTTCTTT. This encodes CASSYSWGNTEAFF.